Only a few counts were recorded for the clone carrying this T cell receptor (beta chain). Original methodology: Counts of nucleated cells, estimated from reference gene primer amplification, were obtained. Using immunoSEQ multiplex PCR, the repertoire was profiled, and TCRdb retains in-frame clones only, with some absent. From that table come the V and J calls and clone size; the DNA was used to work out D and trimming. In the table there are around 250,000 clones, over 75% of which are singletons. The record originates from a study of blood T cell repertoires in COVID-19. Overall study context: Samples came from the United States, Italy and Spain, spanning acute and convalescent COVID-19. PBMCs, B-cell-depleted T cells, or T cells were the source of the cDNA or gDNA that made up the material.

Sequencing was performed on peripheral blood. The sequence derives from a human donor in a cohort sampled during active COVID-19.

The CDR3 loop is CASSLGDLSSGNTIYF. The DNA of the CDR3 is TGTGCCAGCAGTTTGGGGGACTTGAGCTCTGGAAACACCATATATTTT. This chain joins TRBV7-9 and TRBJ1-3; D might be TRBD1 (5 bases). CDR3 length equals 16 residues. V lost 6 bases and J lost 0, with 15 bases in between. Germline CDR1 reads SEHNR; CDR2 reads FQNEAQ (reference sequence).